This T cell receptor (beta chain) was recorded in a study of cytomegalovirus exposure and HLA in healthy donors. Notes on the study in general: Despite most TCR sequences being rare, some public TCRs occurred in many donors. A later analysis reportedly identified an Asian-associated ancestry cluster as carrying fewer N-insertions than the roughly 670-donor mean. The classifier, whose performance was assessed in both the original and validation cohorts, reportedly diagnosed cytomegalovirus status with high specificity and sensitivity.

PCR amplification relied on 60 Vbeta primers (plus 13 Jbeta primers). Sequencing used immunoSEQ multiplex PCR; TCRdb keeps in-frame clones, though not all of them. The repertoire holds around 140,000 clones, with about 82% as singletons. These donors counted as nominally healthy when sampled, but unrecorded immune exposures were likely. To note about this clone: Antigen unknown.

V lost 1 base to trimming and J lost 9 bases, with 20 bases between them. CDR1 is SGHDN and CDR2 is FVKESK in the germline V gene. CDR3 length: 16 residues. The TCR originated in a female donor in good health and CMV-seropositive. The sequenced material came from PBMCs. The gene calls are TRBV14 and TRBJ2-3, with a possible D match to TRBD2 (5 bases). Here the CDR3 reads CASSQGKQTSKRTQYF. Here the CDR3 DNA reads TGTGCCAGCAGCCAAGGGAAACAGACTTCCAAGCGGACGCAGTATTTT. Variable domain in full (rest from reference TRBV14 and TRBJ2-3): EAGVTQFPSHSVIEKGQTVTLRCDPISGHDNLYWYRRVMGKEIKFLLHFVKESKQDESGMPNNRFLAERTGGTYSTLKVQPAELEDSGVYFCASSQGKQTSKRTQYFGPGTRLTVL.